The sequence of this TCR beta chain was determined in a study of CD8+ T cells in alopecia areata (dated by TCRdb to about 2018). About the full investigation: Treated patients were enrolled in an open-label pilot trial of oral tofacitinib at 5 to 10 mg twice daily for moderate-to-severe alopecia areata. Patients stayed on tofacitinib for 6 to 18 months and then had 6 months of follow-up off drug so that delayed response and recurrence could be assessed. In treated patients, disease severity was measured using the SALT score, which gives the percentage of scalp surface area affected. To study T cell clonal expansion in alopecia areata, the researchers applied high-throughput TCRbeta sequencing to both the C3H/HeJ mouse model and human patients. On the human side, TCRbeta sequencing was run on scalp tissue and on sorted CD4+ and CD8+ peripheral blood T cells from healthy controls and from alopecia areata patients with either patchy or totalis/universalis disease. Biopsies were taken from tofacitinib-treated patients at baseline and again at 4 and 24 weeks into treatment, and several of those patients also had a later scalp biopsy. Scalp clonality was compared among normal scalp (n=4), patchy alopecia areata scalp (n=8), and alopecia totalis/universalis scalp (n=8). RNA was obtained with the PAXgene miRNA kit for fixed scalp, the miRNeasy kit for PBMCs, and the RNeasy kit for mouse skin. immunoSEQ multiplex PCR using 35 Vbeta forward primers and 13 Jbeta reverse primers was used to amplify TCRbeta CDR3 regions. Results and caveats for the whole study, not just this receptor: Many expanded lesional clones were found to persist in scalp and blood during tofacitinib treatment, and relapse after treatment cessation may be partly explained by this persistence. Tofacitinib significantly decreased scalp clonality and the number of expanded CD8+ clones among the top 100 scalp clones. TCR sequences shared between patients were less clear than in mice, possibly partly because of HLA diversity in the patient population. The treated cohort was small, with a single nonresponder, so links between baseline CD8+ expansion and response need larger studies. Compared with normal scalp, lesional scalp had higher clonality and more expanded CD8+ clones, particularly in alopecia totalis/universalis, a pattern that suggests antigenic drive. Scalp TCR repertoire analysis is complicated because resident alphabeta T cells in normal human skin are also sequenced, whereas mouse skin is dominated by gammadelta T cells.

The library was made by the immunoSEQ multiplex PCR assay. RNA was extracted from all samples and reverse transcribed into cDNA as template for TCR sequencing. SuperScript III was used to make first-strand cDNA, primed with a 2:1 mix of oligo-dT and random hexamers. A synthetic immune receptor repertoire was used to assess amplification bias, and residual bias was removed computationally. In the paper's pipeline: Raw reads were preprocessed to remove errors, and CDR3 was defined according to IMGT conventions as the region from the conserved cysteine to phenylalanine. Clonality was computed as 1 minus the Shannon entropy, with the entropy normalized by log2 of the number of productive unique TCRs. CD4 or CD8 identity of scalp clones was inferred by cross-referencing scalp TCRbeta sequences with sorted blood CD4 and CD8 repertoires. TCRdb mirrors the immuneACCESS table, restricted to in-frame sequences. Some clones are absent from its copies; in checked studies, under half trace to an unresolved V gene, and the reason for the others is unknown. The V and J calls and clone size are taken from that table; D and trimming were inferred from the DNA. The sample has about 120,000 clones on record, approximately 55% of them singletons. The ten largest clones take up approximately 3.6% of the sample.

As regards this clone: Its antigen remains undetermined. No base qualities exist here, and no much larger clone lies one base off it.

Via the germline V gene, CDR1 is LGHNA and CDR2 YNFKEQ. The trim is 0 bases for V and 8 bases for J, with a gap of 9 bases between the germline ends. Including the terminal cysteine and phenylalanine, the CDR3 comprises 13 residues. Only the CDR3 DNA stays, 39 bases, in frame from base 1. This sample's time point label indicates: roughly 26 weeks on oral tofacitinib. The treatment or condition label, read with the paper, signifies: oral pan-JAK inhibitor, 5-10 mg twice daily. Lesional scalp punch biopsies and peripheral blood were collected from alopecia areata patients. PBMCs were isolated by density centrifugation and stained for CD3, CD4 and CD8, after which CD4+ and CD8+ T cells were sorted on a FACSAria.

This clonotype originated in a human donor with alopecia areata. The V and J genes are TRBV4-2 and TRBJ2-3; no D gene call is confident. The starting material was CD4+ T cells sorted from blood, obtained at week 24, from a patient treated with tofacitinib. The nucleotide sequence reads as follows: TGTGCCAGCAGCCAAGAGCTAGTCCCTACGCAGTATTTT. This is translated as CASSQELVPTQYF.